Listed here are 11 T cell receptor beta chains from one sample, sequenced in a study of T cells in Graves' hyperthyroidism and ophthalmopathy. From RNA transcripts, TCR beta CDR3 regions were amplified. With the HTBI primer set, the TCR CDR3 went through a first round of RT-PCR. TCRdb reanalysed the multiplex PCR reads using MiXCR and keeps one entry per CDR3 protein. The repertoire holds under 400,000 distinct CDR3 sequences, with approximately 15% as singletons. The sequenced sample was blood. These receptors originate from a woman aged 55-69 years with Graves' hyperthyroidism.

There are a few counts of this clonotype. The chain uses TRBV6-1 and TRBJ2-3; D uncertain. Germline assignment: CDR1 MNHNS and CDR2 SASEGT. This CDR3 comprises 17 residues. V lost 1 base to trimming and J lost 6 bases, with 20 bases between them. CDR3 loop: CASSEGYGGSLSDTQYF. In DNA form, the CDR3 reads TGTGCCAGCAGTGAAGGGTACGGCGGCTCCTTGTCGGATACGCAGTATTTT.

This clonotype occurred a few times. The chain combines TRBV12-3 or TRBV12-4 with TRBJ2-1; D not resolved. The CDR3 runs to 13 residues. Between the trimmed V and J ends, which lost 2 bases and 7 bases, there was a span of 9 bases. The CDR3 DNA follows: TGTGCCAGCAGTTTATCCAGAACGAATGAGCAGTTCTTC. Its translation: CASSLSRTNEQFF.

This clonotype turned up a few times. V gene TRBV5-6 combines with J gene TRBJ2-1; D may be TRBD1 or TRBD2 (5 bases each). Per germline, CDR1 SGHDT and CDR2 YYEEEE. V gave up 2 bases and J gave up 7 bases, with 19 bases separating them. The CDR3 extends over 16 amino acids. The CDR3 DNA reads TGTGCCAGCAGCTTTGGGCTTGGGACCACCAGGAATGAGCAGTTCTTC. It is translated as CASSFGLGTTRNEQFF.

J is TRBJ2-7 and V is TRBV6-1; TRBD1 matches 9 bases. The CDR3 is 14 amino acids. CDR1 is MNHNS and CDR2 is SASEGT in the germline V gene. The J segment lost 5 bases and the V segment lost 6 bases, leaving 8 bases of the junction unmatched. In nucleotides, the CDR3 is TGTGCCAGCAGACCCGGGACAGGGTTTCACGAGCAGTACTTC. This codes for CASRPGTGFHEQYF.

This chain joins TRBV15 and TRBJ1-4, with 8 nucleotides matching TRBD1. The trim removed 5 bases at V and 11 bases at J, leaving 13 bases unmatched. This CDR3 is 15 amino acids long. Germline V gene data show CDR1 as LNHNV and CDR2 as YYDKDF (reference sequence). As DNA, the CDR3 is TGTGCCACCAGCGGAGGGGGGCAGGGGGCGGGGAAACTGTTTTTT. It is translated as CATSGGGQGAGKLFF.

The chain couples TRBV19 to TRBJ1-5; D is unresolved. The CDR3 runs 13 residues. V dropped 10 bases and J dropped 6 bases, with 16 bases sitting between them. The germline V gene has CDR1 LNHDA and CDR2 SQIVND (reference sequence). As DNA, the CDR3 is TGTGCCACGAGAGACGGGTTCGGTCAGCCCCAGCATTTT. It yields the protein CATRDGFGQPQHF.

This clonotype was observed a few times. The rearrangement links TRBV20-1 to TRBJ2-2; 7 bases match TRBD2. CDR3 length equals 14 residues. With 4 bases clipped from V and 0 bases from J, the junction kept 2 bases outside the gene matches. The germline V gene has CDR1 DFQATT and CDR2 SNEGSKA (reference sequence). The CDR3 nucleotides read TGCAGTGCTAAGCGGGATTCGAACACCGGGGAGCTGTTTTTT. The encoded protein is CSAKRDSNTGELFF.

For this clonotype: A much larger clone sits a single nucleotide away, making a read error possible. V gene TRBV12-3 or TRBV12-4 combines with J gene TRBJ2-4; 7 positions match TRBD1. The CDR3 is 14 amino acids. V dropped 6 bases and J dropped 1; count of bases not matched to a gene: 3. The CDR3 loop reads CASRATGAKNIQYF. CDR3 bases: TGTGCCAGCAGGGCGACAGGGGCCAAAAACATTCAGTACTTC.

This clonotype came up many times. This chain connects TRBV30 to TRBJ1-2; perhaps TRBD1 as D (6 bases). The CDR3 covers 14 residues. V lost 3 bases to trimming and J lost 0 bases, with 11 bases between them. Looked up from germline, CDR1 is GTSNPN and CDR2 is SVGIG (reference sequence). The CDR3 loop reads CAWSRDTPNYGYTF. For the CDR3, the DNA is TGTGCCTGGAGCCGGGACACCCCTAACTATGGCTACACCTTC. Looking up the rest from reference TRBV30 and TRBJ1-2 gives the full variable domain: SQTIHQWPATLVQPVGSPLSLECTVEGTSNPNLYWYRQAAGRGLQLLFYSVGIGQISSEVPQNLSASRPQDRQFILSSKKLLLSDSGFYLCAWSRDTPNYGYTFGSGTRLTVV.

Comments on this clonotype: A read error may explain this, as a much larger clone is one base away. V is TRBV5-1 and J is TRBJ2-2; D is perhaps TRBD1 (6 bases). Germline loops: CDR1 SGHRS, CDR2 YFSETQ. The CDR3 is 15 residues long. DNA for the CDR3: TGCGTCAGCAGCTTGTGGGGGCCCAACACCGGGGAGCTGTTTTTT. This sequence encodes CVSSLWGPNTGELFF.

This clonotype was detected ten times or more. This chain joins TRBV24-1 and TRBJ2-3; 9 bases line up with TRBD2. The germline V gene encodes CDR1 KGHDR and CDR2 SFDVKD. V shed 3 bases, J shed 4 bases, and the junction held 4 bases outside the gene matches. This CDR3 comprises 15 residues. The CDR3 protein is CATSDPSGTSDTQYF. CDR3 coding DNA: TGTGCCACCAGTGATCCTAGCGGGACGTCAGATACGCAGTATTTT.